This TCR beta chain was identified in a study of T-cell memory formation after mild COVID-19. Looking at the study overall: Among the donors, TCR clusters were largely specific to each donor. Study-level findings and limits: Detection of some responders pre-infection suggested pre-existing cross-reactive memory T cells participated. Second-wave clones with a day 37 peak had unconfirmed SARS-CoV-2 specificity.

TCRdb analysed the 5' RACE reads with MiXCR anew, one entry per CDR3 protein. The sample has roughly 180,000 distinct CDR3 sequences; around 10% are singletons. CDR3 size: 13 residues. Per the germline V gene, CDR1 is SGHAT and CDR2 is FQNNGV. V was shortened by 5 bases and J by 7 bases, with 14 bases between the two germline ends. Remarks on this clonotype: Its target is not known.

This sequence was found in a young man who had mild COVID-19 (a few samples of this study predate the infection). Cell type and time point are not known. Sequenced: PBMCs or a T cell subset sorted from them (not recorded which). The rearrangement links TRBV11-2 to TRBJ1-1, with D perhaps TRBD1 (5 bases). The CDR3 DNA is TGTGCCAGCAGCCTCAGCAGGGAACTTGAAGCTTTCTTT. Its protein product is CASSLSRELEAFF.